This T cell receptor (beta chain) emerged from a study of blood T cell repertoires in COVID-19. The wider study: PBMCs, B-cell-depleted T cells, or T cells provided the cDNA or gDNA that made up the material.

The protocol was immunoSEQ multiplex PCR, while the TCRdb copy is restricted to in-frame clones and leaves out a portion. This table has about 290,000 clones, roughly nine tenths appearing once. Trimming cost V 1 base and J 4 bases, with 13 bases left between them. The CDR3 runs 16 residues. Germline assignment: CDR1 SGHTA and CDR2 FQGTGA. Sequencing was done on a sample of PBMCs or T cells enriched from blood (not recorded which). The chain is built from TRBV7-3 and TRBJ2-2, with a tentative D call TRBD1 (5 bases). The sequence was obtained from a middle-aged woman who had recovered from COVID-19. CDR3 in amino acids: CASSLNTARATGELFF. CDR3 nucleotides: TGTGCCAGCAGCTTAAACACGGCCAGGGCCACCGGGGAGCTGTTTTTT.